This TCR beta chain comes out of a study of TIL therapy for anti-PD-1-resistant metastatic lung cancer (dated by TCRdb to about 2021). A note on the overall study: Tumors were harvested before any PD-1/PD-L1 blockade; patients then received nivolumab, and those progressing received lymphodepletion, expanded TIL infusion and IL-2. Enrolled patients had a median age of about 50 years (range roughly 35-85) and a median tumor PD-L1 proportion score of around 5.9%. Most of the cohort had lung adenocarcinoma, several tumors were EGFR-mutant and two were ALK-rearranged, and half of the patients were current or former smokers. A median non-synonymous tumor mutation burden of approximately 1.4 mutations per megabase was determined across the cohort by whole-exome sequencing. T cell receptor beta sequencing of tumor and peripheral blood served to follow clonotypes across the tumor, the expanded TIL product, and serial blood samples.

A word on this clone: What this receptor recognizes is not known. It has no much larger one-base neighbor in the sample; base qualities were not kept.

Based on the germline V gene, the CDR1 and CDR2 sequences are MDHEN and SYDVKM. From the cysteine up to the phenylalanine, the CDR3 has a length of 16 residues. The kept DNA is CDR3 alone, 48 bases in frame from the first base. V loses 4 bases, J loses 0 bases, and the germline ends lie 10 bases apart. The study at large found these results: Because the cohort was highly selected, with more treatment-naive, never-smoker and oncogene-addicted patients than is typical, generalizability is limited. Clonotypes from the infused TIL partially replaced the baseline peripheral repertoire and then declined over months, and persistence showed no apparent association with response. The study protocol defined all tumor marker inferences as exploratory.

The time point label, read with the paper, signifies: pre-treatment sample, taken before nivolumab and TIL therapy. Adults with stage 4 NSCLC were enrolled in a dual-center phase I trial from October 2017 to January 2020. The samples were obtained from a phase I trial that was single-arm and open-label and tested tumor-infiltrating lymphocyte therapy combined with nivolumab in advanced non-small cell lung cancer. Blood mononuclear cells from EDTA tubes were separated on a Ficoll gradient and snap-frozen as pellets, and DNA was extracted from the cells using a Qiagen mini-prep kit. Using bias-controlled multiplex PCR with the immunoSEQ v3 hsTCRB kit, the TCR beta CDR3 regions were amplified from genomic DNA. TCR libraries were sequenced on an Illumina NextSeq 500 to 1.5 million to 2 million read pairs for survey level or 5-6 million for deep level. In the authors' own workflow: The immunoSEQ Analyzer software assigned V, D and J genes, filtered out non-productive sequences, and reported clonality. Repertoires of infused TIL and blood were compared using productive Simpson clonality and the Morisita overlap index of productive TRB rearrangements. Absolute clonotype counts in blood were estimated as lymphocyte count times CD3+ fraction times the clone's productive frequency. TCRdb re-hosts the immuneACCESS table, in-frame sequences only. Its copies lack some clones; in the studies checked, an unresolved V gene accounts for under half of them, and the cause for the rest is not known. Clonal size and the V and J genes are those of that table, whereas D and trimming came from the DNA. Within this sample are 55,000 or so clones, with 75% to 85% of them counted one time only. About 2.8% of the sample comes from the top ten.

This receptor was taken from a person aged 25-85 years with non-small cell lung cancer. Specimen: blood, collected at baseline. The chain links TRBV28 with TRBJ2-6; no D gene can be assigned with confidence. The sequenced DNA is TGTGCCAGCAGTTATGTCGGAGACTCTGGGGCCAACGTCCTGACTTTC. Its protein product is CASSYVGDSGANVLTF.